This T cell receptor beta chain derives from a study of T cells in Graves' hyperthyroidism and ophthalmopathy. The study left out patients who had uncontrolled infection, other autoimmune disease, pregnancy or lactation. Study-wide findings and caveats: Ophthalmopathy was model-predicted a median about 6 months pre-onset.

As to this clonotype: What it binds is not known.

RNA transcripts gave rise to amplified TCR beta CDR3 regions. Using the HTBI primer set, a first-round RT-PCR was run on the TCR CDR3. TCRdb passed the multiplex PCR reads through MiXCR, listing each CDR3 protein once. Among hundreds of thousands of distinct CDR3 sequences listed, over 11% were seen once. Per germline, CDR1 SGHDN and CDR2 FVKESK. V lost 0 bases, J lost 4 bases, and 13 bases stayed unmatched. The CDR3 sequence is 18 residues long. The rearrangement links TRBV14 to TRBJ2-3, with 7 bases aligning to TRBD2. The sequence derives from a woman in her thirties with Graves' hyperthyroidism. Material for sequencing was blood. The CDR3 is CASSQDGSSGRPPDTQYF. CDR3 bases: TGTGCCAGCAGCCAAGACGGCTCTAGCGGAAGACCCCCAGATACGCAGTATTTT. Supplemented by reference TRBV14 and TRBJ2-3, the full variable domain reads EAGVTQFPSHSVIEKGQTVTLRCDPISGHDNLYWYRRVMGKEIKFLLHFVKESKQDESGMPNNRFLAERTGGTYSTLKVQPAELEDSGVYFCASSQDGSSGRPPDTQYFGPGTRLTVL.